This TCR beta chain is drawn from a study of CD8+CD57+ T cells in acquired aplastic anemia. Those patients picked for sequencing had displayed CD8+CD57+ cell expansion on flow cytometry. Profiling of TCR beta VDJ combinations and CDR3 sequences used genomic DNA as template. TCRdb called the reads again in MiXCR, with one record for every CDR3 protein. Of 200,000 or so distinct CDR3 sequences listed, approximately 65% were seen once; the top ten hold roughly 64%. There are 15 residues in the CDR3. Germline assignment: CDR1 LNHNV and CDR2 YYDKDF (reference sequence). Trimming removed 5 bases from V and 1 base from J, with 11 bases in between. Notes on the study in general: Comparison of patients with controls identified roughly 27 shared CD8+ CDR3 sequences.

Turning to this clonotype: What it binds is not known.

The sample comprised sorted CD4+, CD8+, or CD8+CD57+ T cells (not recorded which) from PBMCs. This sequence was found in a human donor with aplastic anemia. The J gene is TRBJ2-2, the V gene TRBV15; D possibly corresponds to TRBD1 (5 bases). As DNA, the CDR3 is TGTGCCACCAGCGTGGACACACGGAACACCGGGGAGCTGTTTTTT. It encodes CATSVDTRNTGELFF. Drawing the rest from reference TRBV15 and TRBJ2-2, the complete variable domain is DAMVIQNPRYQVTQFGKPVTLSCSQTLNHNVMYWYQQKSSQAPKLLFHYYDKDFNNEADTPDNFQSRRPNTSFCFLDIRSPGLGDTAMYLCATSVDTRNTGELFFGEGSRLTVL.